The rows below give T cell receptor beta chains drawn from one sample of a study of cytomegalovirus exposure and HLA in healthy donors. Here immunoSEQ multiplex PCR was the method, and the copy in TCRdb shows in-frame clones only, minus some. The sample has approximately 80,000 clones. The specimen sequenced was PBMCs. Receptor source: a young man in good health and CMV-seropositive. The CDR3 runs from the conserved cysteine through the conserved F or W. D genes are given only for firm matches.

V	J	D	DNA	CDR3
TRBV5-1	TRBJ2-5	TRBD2	TGCGCCAGCAGCCAAGGTAGCGGTGGGGCGGGGGAGCAGTACTTC	CASSQGSGGAGEQYF
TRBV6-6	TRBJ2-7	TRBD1	TGTGCCAGCAGTTCACTCCCGGGACAGGGGGCCGAGCAGTACTTC	CASSSLPGQGAEQYF
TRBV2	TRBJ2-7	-	TGTGCCAGCAGTGCGTATATGGGGGGGGCGCAGGAGCAGTACTTC	CASSAYMGGAQEQYF
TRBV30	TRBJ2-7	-	TGTGCCTGGAATATAGGGGCCTACGAGCAGTACTTC	CAWNIGAYEQYF
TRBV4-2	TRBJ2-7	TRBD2	TGTGCCAGCAGCCAAGATAGGGCTAGCGGGACCTACGAGCAGTACTTC	CASSQDRASGTYEQYF
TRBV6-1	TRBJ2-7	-	TGTGCCAGCAGTAGACTCGTCTACGAGCAGTACTTC	CASSRLVYEQYF
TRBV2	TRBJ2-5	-	TGTGCCGGACGATTCAGGGGCGAAGAGACCCAGTACTTC	CAGRFRGEETQYF
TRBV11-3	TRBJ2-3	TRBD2	TGTGCCAGCAGCGCGGGGACTAGCGGGAGCCCAGATACGCAGTATTTT	CASSAGTSGSPDTQYF
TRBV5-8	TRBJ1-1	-	TGTGCCAGCAGACAGTTAATCTCTCCGTGGATGAACACTGAAGCTTTCTTT	CASRQLISPWMNTEAFF
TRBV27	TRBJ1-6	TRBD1	TGTGCCAGCAGTTTACGGGGAACTTACAGGGGGGTATCCTATAATTCACCCCTCCACTTT	CASSLRGTYRGVSYNSPLHF
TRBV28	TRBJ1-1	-	TGTGCCAGTCAATCAGGGATGAACACTGAAGCTTTCTTT	CASQSGMNTEAFF
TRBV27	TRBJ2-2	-	TGTGCCAGCAGTTACAAGGGGCAGGTCACCGGGGAGCTGTTTTTT	CASSYKGQVTGELFF
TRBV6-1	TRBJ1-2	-	TGTGCCACCCGGCCTCCGGGGGACTATGGCTACACCTTC	CATRPPGDYGYTF
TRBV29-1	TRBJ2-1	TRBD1	TGCAGCGTTGGGCGGGACAGGGCCTACAATGAGCAGTTCTTC	CSVGRDRAYNEQFF
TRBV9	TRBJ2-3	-	TGTGCCAGCAGCGTAGTGAGTGGAGATACGCAGTATTTT	CASSVVSGDTQYF
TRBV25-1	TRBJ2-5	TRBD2	TGTGCCAGCAGTGACAACAGAGCTAGCGGGAGACAAGAGACCCAGTACTTC	CASSDNRASGRQETQYF
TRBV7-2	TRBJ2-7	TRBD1	TGTGCCAGCAGCCTAGGACAGGTCGAGGAATACGAGCAGTACTTC	CASSLGQVEEYEQYF
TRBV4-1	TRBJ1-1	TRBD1	TGCGCCAGCAGCTCCTGGACAGGGATGAACACTGAAGCTTTCTTT	CASSSWTGMNTEAFF
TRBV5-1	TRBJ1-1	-	TGCGCCAGCAGCGCCGACGGGATAAACACTGAAGCTTTCTTT	CASSADGINTEAFF
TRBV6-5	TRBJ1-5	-	TGTGCCAGCAGTTACGGAGGACGCGGTCAGCCCCAGCATTTT	CASSYGGRGQPQHF
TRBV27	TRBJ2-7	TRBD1	TGTGCCAGCAGTTACGTGGGACAGCCCTCCTACGAGCAGTACTTC	CASSYVGQPSYEQYF
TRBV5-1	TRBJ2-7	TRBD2	TGCGCCAGCAGCTCAGAGGGAGGGAGGGCCCACGAGCAGTACTTC	CASSSEGGRAHEQYF